Listed below are T cell receptor beta chains from one sample, sequenced in a study of blood T cell repertoires in COVID-19. Sequencing used immunoSEQ multiplex PCR; TCRdb keeps in-frame clones, though not all of them. The profile shows roughly 80,000 clones, around nine tenths of them singletons. The sample consisted of peripheral blood. The source is a woman aged 60-70 years with acute or convalescent COVID-19. The conserved cysteine and the conserved F or W are not part of the CDR3 here.

TRBV2	TRBJ1-2	ASRERQLIYGYT
TRBV3-1/TRBV3-2	TRBJ2-1	ASSQEWREDNEQF
TRBV5-4	TRBJ2-1	ASSTPRQGNEQF
TRBV5-1	TRBJ2-2	ASRQPLAGGTNTGELF
TRBV7-9	TRBJ1-2	ASSSPRSGEDGYT
TRBV10-3	TRBJ2-7	AISVTGDYTYEQY
TRBV27	TRBJ2-3	ASSFTSHTGGDTQY
TRBV19	TRBJ1-1	ASSMYMAGWTEAF
TRBV6-1	TRBJ2-1	ASSEVEKYNEQF
TRBV28	TRBJ2-7	ASSLYTSQSEQY
TRBV5-4	TRBJ2-7	ASSFDKYYEQY
TRBV30	TRBJ1-2	AWTKGQGANGYT
TRBV4-1	TRBJ2-7	ASSDWSREVYEQY
TRBV27	TRBJ2-1	ASSPGQGGSYNEQF
TRBV28	TRBJ1-5	ASSLPTGMYQPQH
TRBV10-3	TRBJ1-1	AVGQGVTPNTEAF
TRBV19	TRBJ2-3	ASSIGQGVDTQY
TRBV11-3	TRBJ1-4	ASSPTTENNEKLF
TRBV21-1	TRBJ1-5	ASSSTGERSSNQPQH
TRBV5-1	TRBJ2-7	ASSFLSGRYEQY
TRBV5-6	TRBJ1-2	ASSLLAGPNYGYT
TRBV6-6	TRBJ2-1	ASSLSWAGGLSHEQF
TRBV5-1	TRBJ2-5	ASSLGTEQETQY
TRBV9	TRBJ1-2	ASSVDREGGYT
TRBV19	TRBJ1-2	ASSSKQGALGYGYT
TRBV5-6	TRBJ2-7	ASSFPGTGGREQY
TRBV7-9	TRBJ2-7	ASSQMTGTYEQY
TRBV12-3/TRBV12-4	TRBJ1-3	ASSRLQGNTIY
TRBV28	TRBJ2-7	ASSLGRGYEQY
TRBV11-1	TRBJ2-2	ASSPSVAATGELF
TRBV7-2	TRBJ2-2	ASSKDWYGGGELF
TRBV3-1/TRBV3-2	TRBJ2-7	ASSPGPSYEQY
TRBV3-1/TRBV3-2	TRBJ1-2	ASSQDLALNRGRDGYT
TRBV9	TRBJ2-3	ASSVEGLELDTQY
TRBV30	TRBJ2-5	AWSGTGLWETQY
TRBV2	TRBJ2-7	ASSQYQGAFEQY
TRBV29-1	TRBJ2-5	SGGGEKETQY
TRBV27	TRBJ2-2	ASRPGGSDTGELF
TRBV25-1	TRBJ2-1	ASTPPLAGGRAYNEQF
TRBV5-1	TRBJ2-1	ASSLAGGTNEQF
TRBV5-4	TRBJ2-2	ASRAGLAGGNTGELF
TRBV13	TRBJ2-7	ASSPNGRYSYEQY
TRBV7-2	TRBJ2-3	ASSLGGDMDTQY
TRBV7-2	TRBJ2-1	ASSLAGAGNNEQF
TRBV5-1	TRBJ1-4	ASSLATANEKLF